This T cell receptor (beta chain) was profiled in a study of cytomegalovirus exposure and HLA in healthy donors. CDR3 length equals 13 residues. Trimming removed 4 bases from V and 4 bases from J, with 10 bases in between. CDR1 and CDR2 from the germline V gene are MNHEY and SMNVEV (reference sequence). With respect to this clone: Antigen: not known.

The donors gave bone marrow, and they were healthy. Whole-study findings and limits: Some V segments (TRBV6-2 and TRBV6-3 among them) were excluded as indistinguishable. Previous analysis showed most TCR beta V segments were productive about 87% or about 30% of the time.

This PCR relied on a set of 60 Vbeta primers and 13 Jbeta primers. In the study's own analysis: Later, 65 million to 85 million unique TCR beta chains were counted in an analysis, and 10 million to 12 million of them were shared. Assay: immunoSEQ multiplex PCR; the TCRdb copy retains only in-frame clones and omits some. Clone size and the V and J calls come from that table; the DNA yielded D and trimming. This table has under 75,000 clones, about 74% appearing once. The chain recombines TRBV27 with TRBJ1-1; possible D gene TRBD1, 5 bases. The sample comprised PBMCs. The clonotype was recovered from a human donor in good health. The CDR3 protein is CASSYGGGTEAFF. The CDR3 DNA is TGTGCCAGCAGTTACGGGGGGGGCACTGAAGCTTTCTTT.